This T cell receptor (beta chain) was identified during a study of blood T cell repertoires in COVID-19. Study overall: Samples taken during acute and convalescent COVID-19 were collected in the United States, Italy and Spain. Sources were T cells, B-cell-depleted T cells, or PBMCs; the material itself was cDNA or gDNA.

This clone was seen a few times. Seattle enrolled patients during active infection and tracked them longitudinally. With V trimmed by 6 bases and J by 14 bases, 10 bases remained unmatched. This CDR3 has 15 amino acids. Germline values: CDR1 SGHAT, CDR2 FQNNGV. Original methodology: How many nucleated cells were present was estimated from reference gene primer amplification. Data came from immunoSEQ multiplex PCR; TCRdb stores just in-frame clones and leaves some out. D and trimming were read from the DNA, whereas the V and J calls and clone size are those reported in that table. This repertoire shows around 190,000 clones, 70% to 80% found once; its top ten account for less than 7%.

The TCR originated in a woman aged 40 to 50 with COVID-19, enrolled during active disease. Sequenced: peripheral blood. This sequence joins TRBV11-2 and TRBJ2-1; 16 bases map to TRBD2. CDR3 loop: CASRAGGLAGGRKFF. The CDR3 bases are TGTGCCAGCAGGGCCGGGGGACTAGCGGGGGGGAGGAAGTTCTTC.